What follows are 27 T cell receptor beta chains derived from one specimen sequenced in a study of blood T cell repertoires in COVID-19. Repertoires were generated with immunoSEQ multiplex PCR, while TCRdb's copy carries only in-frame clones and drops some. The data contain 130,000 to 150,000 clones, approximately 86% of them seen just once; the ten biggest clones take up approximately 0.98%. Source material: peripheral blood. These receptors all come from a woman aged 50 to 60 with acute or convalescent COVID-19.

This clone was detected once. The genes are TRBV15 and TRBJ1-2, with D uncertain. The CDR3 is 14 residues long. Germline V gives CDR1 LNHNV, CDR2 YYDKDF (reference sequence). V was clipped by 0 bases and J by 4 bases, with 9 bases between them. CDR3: CATSRETSVYGYTF. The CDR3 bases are TGTGCCACCAGCAGAGAAACGAGCGTCTATGGCTACACCTTC.

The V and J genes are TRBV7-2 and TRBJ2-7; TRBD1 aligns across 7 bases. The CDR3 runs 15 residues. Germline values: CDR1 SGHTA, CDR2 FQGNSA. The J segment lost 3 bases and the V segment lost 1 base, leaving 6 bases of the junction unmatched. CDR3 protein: CASSLVIDRDYEQYF. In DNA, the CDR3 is TGTGCCAGCAGCTTAGTCATCGACAGGGACTACGAGCAGTACTTC.

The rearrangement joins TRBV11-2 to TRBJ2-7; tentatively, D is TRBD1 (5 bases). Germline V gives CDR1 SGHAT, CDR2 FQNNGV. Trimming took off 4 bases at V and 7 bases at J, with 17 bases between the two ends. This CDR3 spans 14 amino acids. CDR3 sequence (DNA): TGTGCCAGCAGCTCTTTAGTGGGGCAGGAAGAGCAGTACTTC. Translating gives CASSSLVGQEEQYF.

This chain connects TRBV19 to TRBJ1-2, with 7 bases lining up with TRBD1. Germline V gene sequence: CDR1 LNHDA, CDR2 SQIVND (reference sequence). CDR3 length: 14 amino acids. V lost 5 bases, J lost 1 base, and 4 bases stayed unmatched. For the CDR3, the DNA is TGTGCCAGTAGTTCCGGACAGGTTAACTATGGCTACACCTTC. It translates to CASSSGQVNYGYTF.

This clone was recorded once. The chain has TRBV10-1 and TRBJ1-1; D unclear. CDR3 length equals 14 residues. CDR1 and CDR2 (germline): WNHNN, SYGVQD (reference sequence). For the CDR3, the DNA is TGCGCTACCTGGAGCGGCTTCCCGAACACTGAAGCTTTCTTT. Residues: CATWSGFPNTEAFF.

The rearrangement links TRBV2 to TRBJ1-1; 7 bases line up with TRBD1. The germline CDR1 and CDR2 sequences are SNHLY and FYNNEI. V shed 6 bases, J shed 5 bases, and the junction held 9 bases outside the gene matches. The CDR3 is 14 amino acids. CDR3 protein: CASSRQGQDTEAFF. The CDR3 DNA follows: TGTGCCAGCAGCCGACAGGGTCAGGATACTGAAGCTTTCTTT.

CDR3 coding DNA: TGTGCCAGCAGCCACACTAGATCCTACAATGAGCAGTTCTTC. It codes for CASSHTRSYNEQFF. The chain uses TRBV11-3 and TRBJ2-1; possible D gene TRBD2, 5 bases. The CDR3 totals 14 residues. Germline V CDR1 and CDR2: SGHNT, YENEEA. V was trimmed by 5 bases and J by 1 base, leaving 9 bases between them.

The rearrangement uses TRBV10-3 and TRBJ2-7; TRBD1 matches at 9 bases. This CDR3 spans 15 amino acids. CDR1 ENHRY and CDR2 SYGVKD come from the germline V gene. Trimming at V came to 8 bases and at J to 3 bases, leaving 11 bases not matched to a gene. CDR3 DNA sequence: TGTGCCATCGGGCAGCCGGGACAGGGCCACTACGAGCAGTACTTC. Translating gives CAIGQPGQGHYEQYF.

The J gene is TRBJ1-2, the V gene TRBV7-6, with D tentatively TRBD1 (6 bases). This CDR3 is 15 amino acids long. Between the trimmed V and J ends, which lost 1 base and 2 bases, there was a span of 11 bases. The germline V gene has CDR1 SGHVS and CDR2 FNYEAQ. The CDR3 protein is CASSLEGDANYGYTF. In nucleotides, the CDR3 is TGTGCCAGCAGCTTAGAGGGGGACGCCAACTATGGCTACACCTTC.

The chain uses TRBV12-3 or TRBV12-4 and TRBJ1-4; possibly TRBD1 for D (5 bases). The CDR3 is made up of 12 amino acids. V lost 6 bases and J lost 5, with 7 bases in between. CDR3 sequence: CASSRVNEKLFF. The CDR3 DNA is TGTGCCAGCAGCAGGGTAAATGAAAAACTGTTTTTT.

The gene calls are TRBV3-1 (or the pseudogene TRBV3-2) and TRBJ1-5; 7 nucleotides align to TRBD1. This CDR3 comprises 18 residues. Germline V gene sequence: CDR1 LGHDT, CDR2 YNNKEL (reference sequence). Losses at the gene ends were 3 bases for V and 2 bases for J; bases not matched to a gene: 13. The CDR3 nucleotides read TGTGCCAGCAGCCAGACGCCCACAGGGGTTAATGGCAATCAGCCCCAGCATTTT. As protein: CASSQTPTGVNGNQPQHF.

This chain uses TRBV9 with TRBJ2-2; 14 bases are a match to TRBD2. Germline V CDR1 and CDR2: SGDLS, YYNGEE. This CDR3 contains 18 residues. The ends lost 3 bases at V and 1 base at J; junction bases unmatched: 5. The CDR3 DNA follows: TGTGCCAGCAGCGCCCGGACTAGCGGGGGGATGAACACCGGGGAGCTGTTTTTT. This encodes CASSARTSGGMNTGELFF.

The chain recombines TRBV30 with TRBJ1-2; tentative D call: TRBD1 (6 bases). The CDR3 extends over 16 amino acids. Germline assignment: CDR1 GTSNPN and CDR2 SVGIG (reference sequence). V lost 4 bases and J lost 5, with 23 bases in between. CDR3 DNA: TGTGCCTGGAATACCGGGACATCCCTAATACTTTATGGCTACACCTTC. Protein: CAWNTGTSLILYGYTF. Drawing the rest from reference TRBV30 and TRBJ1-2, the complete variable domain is SQTIHQWPATLVQPVGSPLSLECTVEGTSNPNLYWYRQAAGRGLQLLFYSVGIGQISSEVPQNLSASRPQDRQFILSSKKLLLSDSGFYLCAWNTGTSLILYGYTFGSGTRLTVV.

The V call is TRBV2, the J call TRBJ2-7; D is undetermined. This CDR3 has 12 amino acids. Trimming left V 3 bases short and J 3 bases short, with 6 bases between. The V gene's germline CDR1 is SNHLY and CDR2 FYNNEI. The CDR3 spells CASSDADYEQYF. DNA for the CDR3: TGTGCCAGCAGTGACGCAGACTACGAGCAGTACTTC.

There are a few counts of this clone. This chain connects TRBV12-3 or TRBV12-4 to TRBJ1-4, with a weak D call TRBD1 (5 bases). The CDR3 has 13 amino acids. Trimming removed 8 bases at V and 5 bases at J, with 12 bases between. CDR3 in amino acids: CASLDSQNEKLFF. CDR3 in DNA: TGTGCCAGCCTAGACAGCCAGAATGAAAAACTGTTTTTT.

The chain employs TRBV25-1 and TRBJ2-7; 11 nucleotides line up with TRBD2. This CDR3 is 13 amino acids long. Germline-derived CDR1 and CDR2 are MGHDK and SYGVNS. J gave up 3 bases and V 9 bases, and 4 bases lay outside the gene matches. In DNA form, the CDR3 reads TGTGCCAGTGCCGGGACTAGCGGCTACGAGCAGTACTTC. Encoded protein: CASAGTSGYEQYF.

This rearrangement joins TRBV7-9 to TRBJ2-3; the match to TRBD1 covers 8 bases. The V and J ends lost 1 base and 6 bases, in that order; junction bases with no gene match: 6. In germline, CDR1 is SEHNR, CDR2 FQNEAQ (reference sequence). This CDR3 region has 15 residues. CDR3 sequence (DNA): TGTGCCAGCAGCTTAGACGCAGGGGGCTGGGATACGCAGTATTTT. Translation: CASSLDAGGWDTQYF.

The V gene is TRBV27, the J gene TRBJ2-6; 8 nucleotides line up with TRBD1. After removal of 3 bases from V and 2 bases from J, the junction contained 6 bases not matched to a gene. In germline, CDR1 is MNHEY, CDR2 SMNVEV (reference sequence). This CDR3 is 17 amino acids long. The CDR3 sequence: CASSFPLQGAGANVLTF. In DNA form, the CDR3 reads TGTGCCAGCAGTTTCCCCTTACAGGGGGCTGGGGCCAACGTCCTGACTTTC.

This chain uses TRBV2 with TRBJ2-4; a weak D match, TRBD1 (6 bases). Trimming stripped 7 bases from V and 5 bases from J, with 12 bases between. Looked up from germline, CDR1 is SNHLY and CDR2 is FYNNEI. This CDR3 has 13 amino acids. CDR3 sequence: CASKDRTENIQYF. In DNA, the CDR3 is TGTGCCAGCAAGGACCGGACAGAAAACATTCAGTACTTC.

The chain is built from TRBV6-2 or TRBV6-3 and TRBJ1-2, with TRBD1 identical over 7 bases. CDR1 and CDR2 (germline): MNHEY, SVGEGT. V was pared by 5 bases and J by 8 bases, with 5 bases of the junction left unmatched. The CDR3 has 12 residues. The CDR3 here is CASSNDRDGYTF. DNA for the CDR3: TGTGCCAGCAGTAACGACAGGGACGGCTACACCTTC.

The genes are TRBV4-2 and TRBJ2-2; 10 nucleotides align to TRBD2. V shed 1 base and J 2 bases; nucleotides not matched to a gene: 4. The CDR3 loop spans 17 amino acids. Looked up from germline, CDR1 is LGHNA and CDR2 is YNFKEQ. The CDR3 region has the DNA TGTGCCAGCAGCCAAGTTAGCGGGAGGACAAACACCGGGGAGCTGTTTTTT. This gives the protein CASSQVSGRTNTGELFF.

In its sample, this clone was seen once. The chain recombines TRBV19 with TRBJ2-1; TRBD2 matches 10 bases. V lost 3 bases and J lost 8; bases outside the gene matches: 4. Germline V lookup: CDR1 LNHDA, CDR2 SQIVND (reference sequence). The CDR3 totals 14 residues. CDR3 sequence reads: CASSMGLAFDEQFF. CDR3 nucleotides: TGTGCCAGTAGTATGGGACTAGCGTTCGATGAGCAGTTCTTC.

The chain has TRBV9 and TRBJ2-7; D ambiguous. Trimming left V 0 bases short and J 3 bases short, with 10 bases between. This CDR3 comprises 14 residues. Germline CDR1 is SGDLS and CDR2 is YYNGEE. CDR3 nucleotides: TGTGCCAGCAGCGTAGGTAGTGGAGTCTACGAGCAGTACTTC. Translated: CASSVGSGVYEQYF.

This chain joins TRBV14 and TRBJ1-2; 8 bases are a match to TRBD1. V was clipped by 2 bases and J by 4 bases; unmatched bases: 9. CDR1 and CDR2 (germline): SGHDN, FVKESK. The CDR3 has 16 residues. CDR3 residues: CASSQLLDRAFYGYTF. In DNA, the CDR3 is TGTGCCAGCAGCCAACTGTTGGACAGGGCTTTCTATGGCTACACCTTC.

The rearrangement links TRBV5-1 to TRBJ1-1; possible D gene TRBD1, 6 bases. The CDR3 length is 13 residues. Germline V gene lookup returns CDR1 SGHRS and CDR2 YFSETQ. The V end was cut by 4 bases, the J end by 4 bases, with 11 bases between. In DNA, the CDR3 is TGCGCCAGCAGCACAACAGGGCGCACTGAAGCTTTCTTT. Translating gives CASSTTGRTEAFF.

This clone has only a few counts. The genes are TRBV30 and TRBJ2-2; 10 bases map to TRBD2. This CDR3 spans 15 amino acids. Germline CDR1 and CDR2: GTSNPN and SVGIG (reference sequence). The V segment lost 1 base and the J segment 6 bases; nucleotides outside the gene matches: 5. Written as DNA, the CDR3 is TGTGCCTGGAGTGCAAGCGGGAGGGCCGCCGGGGAGCTGTTTTTT. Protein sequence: CAWSASGRAAGELFF.

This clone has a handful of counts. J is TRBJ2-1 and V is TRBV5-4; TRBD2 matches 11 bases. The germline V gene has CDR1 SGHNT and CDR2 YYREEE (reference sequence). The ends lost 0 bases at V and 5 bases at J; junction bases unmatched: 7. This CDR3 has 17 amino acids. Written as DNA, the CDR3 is TGTGCCAGCAGCTTGGAGGCTAGCGGGAGGCTTCACAATGAGCAGTTCTTC. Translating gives CASSLEASGRLHNEQFF.